This T cell receptor (beta chain) comes out of a study of beta chain features in type 1 diabetes. Across the study: No age, gender or cell yield differences were seen between patients and healthy donors. The study's findings and limits: For type 1 diabetes patients, VDJ junctions showed fewer insertions and more deletions. PCR might preferentially amplify shorter templates, equally in patients and controls. Among patients with Type 1 diabetes, TCRB CDR3s were moderately but significantly shorter in every one of the four CD4+ subsets.

Remarks on this clone: Its antigen is unknown.

Reverse transcription of all isolated RNA meant that expressed TCRB transcripts were sequenced. Average reads for naive, central memory and regulatory T cell samples were roughly 3.4 million. This table comes from immunoSEQ multiplex PCR, and its TCRdb copy is limited to in-frame clones, with some not included. The data show hundreds of thousands of clones, over 10% seen once. Sequencing was done on a sample of naive CD4+ T cells from blood. The source of this sequence is a man aged 18 to 30 with type 1 diabetes.

The CDR3 bases are TGTGCCAGTAGTAAGACAGGGAACACCTACGAGCAGTACTTC. Protein sequence: CASSKTGNTYEQYF. V gene TRBV19 combines with J gene TRBJ2-7, with 7 bases fitting TRBD1. This CDR3 comprises 14 residues. Germline V gene data show CDR1 as LNHDA and CDR2 as SQIVND (reference sequence). J was trimmed by 2 bases and V by 4 bases; bases with no gene match: 5.